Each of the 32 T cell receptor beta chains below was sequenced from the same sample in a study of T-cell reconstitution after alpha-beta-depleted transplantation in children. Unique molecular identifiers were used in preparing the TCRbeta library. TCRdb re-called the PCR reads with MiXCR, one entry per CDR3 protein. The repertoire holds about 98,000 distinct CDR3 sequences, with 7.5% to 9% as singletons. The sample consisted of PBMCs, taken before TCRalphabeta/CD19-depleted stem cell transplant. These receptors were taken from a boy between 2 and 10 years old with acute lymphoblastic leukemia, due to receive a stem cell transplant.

DNA for the CDR3: TGTGCCAGCAGTTACACAGGGGCCTTCTTCTATGGCTACACCTTC. This translates into CASSYTGAFFYGYTF. The chain employs TRBV6-5 and TRBJ1-2; 7 nucleotides line up with TRBD1. There are 15 residues in the CDR3. Germline loops: CDR1 MNHEY, CDR2 SVGAGI. Trimming removed 2 bases from V and 4 bases from J; junction bases left unmatched: 7.

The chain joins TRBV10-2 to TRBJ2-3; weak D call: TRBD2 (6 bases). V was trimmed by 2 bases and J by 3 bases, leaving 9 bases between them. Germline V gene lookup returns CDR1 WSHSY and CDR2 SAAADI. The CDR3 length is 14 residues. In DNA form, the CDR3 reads TGCGCCAGCAGTGAGGCAGGGAGGACAGATACGCAGTATTTT. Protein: CASSEAGRTDTQYF.

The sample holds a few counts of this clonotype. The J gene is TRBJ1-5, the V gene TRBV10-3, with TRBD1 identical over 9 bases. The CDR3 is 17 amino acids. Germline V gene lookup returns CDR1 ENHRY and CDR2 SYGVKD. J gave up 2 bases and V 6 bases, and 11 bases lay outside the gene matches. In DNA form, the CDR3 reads TGTGCCATCAGCCGGGGACAGGGTACAAGTGGCAATCAGCCCCAGCATTTT. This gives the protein CAISRGQGTSGNQPQHF.

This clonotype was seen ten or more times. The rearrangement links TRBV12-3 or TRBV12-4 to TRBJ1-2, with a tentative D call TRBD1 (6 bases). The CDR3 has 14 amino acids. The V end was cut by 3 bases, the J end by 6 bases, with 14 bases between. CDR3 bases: TGTGCCAGCAGTTTTCGGTTGGGGGCCCATGGCTACACCTTC. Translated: CASSFRLGAHGYTF.

In DNA, the CDR3 is TGTGCCAGCAGCTTACAGGGGGGGAACAATCAGCCCCAGCATTTT. It yields the protein CASSLQGGNNQPQHF. The chain employs TRBV7-2 and TRBJ1-5; TRBD1 aligns across 7 bases. The germline V gene has CDR1 SGHTA and CDR2 FQGNSA. The CDR3 is 15 residues long. The V and J ends lost 2 bases and 3 bases, in that order; junction bases with no gene match: 4.

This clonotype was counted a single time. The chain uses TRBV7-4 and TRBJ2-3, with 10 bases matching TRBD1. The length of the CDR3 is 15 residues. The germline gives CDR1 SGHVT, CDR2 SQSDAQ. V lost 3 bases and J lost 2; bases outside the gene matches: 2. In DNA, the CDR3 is TGTGCCAGCAGCTTTGACAGGGGGCTCACAGATACGCAGTATTTT. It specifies CASSFDRGLTDTQYF.

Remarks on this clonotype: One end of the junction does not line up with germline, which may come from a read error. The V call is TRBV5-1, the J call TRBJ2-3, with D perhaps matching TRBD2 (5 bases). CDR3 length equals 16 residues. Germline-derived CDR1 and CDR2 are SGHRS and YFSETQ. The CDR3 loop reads CDSSLGNSASTDTQYF. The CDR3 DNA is TGCGACAGCAGCTTGGGGAATAGCGCGTCCACAGATACGCAGTATTTT.

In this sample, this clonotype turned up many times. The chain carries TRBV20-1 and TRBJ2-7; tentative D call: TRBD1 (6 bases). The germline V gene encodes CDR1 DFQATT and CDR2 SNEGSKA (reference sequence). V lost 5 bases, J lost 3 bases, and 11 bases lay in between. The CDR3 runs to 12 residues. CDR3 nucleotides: TGCAGTGCTCTTAAGGGGGACTACGAGCAGTACTTC. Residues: CSALKGDYEQYF.

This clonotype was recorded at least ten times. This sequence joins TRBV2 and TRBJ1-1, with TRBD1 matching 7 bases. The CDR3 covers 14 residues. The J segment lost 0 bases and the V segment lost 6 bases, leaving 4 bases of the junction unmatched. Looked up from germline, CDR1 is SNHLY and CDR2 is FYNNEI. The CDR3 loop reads CASSGGQMNTEAFF. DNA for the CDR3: TGTGCCAGCAGCGGGGGACAGATGAACACTGAAGCTTTCTTT.

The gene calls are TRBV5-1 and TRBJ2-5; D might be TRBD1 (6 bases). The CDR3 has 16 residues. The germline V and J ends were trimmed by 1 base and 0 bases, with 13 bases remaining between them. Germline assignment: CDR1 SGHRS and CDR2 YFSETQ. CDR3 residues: CASSLMGAPYQETQYF. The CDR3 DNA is TGCGCCAGCAGCTTGATGGGGGCTCCGTACCAAGAGACCCAGTACTTC.

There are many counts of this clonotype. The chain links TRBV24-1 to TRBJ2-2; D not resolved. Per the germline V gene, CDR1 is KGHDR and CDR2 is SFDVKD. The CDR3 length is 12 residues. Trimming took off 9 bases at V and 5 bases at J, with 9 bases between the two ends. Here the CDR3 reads CATLLRTGELFF. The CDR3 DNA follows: TGTGCCACCCTCTTGAGGACCGGGGAGCTGTTTTTT.

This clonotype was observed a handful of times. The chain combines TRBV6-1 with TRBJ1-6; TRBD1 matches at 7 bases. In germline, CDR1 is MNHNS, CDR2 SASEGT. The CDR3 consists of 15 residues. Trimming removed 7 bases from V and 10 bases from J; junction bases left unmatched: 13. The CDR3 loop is CASNPGGRGYSPLHF. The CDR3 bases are TGTGCCAGCAATCCTGGGGGCAGGGGGTACTCACCCCTCCACTTT.

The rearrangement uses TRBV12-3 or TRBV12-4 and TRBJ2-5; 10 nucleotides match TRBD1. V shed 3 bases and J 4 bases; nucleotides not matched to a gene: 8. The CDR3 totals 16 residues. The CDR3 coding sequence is TGTGCCAGCAGTTTCGATTCCGGGACAGGGGTAGAGACCCAGTACTTC. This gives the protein CASSFDSGTGVETQYF.

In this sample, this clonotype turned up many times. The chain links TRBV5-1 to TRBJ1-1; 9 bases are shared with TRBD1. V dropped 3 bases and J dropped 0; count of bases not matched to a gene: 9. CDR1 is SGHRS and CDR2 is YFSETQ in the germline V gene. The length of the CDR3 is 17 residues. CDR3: CASSSQGAQGMNTEAFF. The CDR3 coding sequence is TGCGCCAGCAGCTCACAGGGGGCGCAGGGCATGAACACTGAAGCTTTCTTT.

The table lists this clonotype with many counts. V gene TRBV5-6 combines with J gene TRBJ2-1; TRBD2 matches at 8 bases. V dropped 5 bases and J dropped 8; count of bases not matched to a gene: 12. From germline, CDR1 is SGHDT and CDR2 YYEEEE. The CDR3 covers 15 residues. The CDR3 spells CASRPGTRLDHEQFF. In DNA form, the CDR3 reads TGTGCCAGCAGACCCGGGACTAGGCTCGACCATGAGCAGTTCTTC. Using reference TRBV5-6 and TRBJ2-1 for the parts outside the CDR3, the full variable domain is DAGVTQSPTHLIKTRGQQVTLRCSPKSGHDTVSWYQQALGQGPQFIFQYYEEEERQRGNFPDRFSGHQFPNYSSELNVNALLLGDSALYLCASRPGTRLDHEQFFGPGTRLTVL.

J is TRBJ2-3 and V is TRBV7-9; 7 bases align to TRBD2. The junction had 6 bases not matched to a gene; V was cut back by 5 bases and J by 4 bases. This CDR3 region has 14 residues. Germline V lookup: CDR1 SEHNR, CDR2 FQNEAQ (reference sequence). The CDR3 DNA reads TGTGCCAGCAGCCAAAGCGGGGAGTCAGATACGCAGTATTTT. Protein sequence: CASSQSGESDTQYF.

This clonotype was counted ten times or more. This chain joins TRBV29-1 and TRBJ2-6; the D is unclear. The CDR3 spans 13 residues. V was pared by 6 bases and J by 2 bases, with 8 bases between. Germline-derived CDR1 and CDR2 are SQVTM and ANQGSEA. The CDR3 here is CSVSLTGANVLTF. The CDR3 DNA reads TGCAGCGTCTCCTTGACTGGGGCCAACGTCCTGACTTTC.

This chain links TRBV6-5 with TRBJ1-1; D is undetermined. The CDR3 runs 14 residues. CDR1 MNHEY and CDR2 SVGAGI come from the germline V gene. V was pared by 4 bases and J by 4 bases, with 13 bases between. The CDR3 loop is CASSSDVWGTEAFF. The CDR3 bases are TGTGCCAGCAGTTCGGACGTTTGGGGCACTGAAGCTTTCTTT.

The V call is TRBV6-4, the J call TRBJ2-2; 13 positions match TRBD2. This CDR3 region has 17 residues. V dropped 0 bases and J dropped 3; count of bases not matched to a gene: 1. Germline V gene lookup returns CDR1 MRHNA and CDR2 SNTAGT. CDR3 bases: TGTGCCAGCAGTGACTCAGGGACTAGCGGGGACACCGGGGAGCTGTTTTTT. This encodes CASSDSGTSGDTGELFF.

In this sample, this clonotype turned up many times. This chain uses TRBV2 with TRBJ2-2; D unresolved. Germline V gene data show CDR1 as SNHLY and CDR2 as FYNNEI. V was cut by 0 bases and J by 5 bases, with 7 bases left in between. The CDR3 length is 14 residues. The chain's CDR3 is CASSEAKGTGELFF. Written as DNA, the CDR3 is TGTGCCAGCAGTGAAGCTAAGGGAACCGGGGAGCTGTTTTTT.

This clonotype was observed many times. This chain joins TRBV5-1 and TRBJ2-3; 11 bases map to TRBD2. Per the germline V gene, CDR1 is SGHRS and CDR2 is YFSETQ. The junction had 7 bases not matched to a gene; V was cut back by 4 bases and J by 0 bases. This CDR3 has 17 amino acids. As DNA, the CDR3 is TGCGCCAGCAGCGCCGGGACTAGCGGCTCTAGCACAGATACGCAGTATTTT. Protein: CASSAGTSGSSTDTQYF. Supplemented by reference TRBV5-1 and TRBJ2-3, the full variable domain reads KAGVTQTPRYLIKTRGQQVTLSCSPISGHRSVSWYQQTPGQGLQFLFEYFSETQRNKGNFPGRFSGRQFSNSRSEMNVSTLELGDSALYLCASSAGTSGSSTDTQYFGPGTRLTVL.

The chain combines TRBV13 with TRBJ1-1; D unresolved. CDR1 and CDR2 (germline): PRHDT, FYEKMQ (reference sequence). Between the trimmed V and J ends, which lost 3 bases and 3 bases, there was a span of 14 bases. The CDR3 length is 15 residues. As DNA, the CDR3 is TGTGCCAGCAGCTTCCCCGCCCAGATATACACTGAAGCTTTCTTT. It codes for CASSFPAQIYTEAFF.

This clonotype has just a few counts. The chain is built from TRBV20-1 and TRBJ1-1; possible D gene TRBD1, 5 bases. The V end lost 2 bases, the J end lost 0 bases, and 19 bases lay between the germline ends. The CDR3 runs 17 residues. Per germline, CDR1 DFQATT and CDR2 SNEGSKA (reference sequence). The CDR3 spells CSARLRGQKGMNTEAFF. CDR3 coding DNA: TGCAGTGCTAGACTAAGGGGCCAGAAAGGGATGAACACTGAAGCTTTCTTT.

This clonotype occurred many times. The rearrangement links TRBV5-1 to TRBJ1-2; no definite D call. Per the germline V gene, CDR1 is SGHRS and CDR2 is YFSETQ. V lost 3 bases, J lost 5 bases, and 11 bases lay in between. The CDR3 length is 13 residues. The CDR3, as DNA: TGCGCCAGCAGCTCCAACGCGGGGTATGGCTACACCTTC. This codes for CASSSNAGYGYTF.

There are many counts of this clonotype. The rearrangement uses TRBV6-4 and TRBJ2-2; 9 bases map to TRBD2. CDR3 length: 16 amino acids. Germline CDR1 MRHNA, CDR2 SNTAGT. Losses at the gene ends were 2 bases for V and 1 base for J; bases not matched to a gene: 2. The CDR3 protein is CASSDEAGGNTGELFF. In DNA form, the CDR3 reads TGTGCCAGCAGTGACGAAGCGGGGGGGAACACCGGGGAGCTGTTTTTT.

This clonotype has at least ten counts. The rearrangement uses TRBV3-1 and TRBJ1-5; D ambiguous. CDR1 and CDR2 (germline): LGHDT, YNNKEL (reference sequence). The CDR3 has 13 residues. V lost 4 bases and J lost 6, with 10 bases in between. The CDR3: CASSPSGGQPQHF. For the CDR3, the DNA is TGTGCCAGCAGCCCCTCAGGCGGTCAGCCCCAGCATTTT.

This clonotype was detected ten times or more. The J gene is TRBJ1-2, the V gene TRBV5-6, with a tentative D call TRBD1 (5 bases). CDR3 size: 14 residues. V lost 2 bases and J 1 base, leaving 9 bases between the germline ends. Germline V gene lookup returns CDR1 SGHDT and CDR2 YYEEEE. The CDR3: CASSFSGHNYGYTF. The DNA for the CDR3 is TGTGCCAGCAGCTTTAGTGGACATAACTATGGCTACACCTTC.

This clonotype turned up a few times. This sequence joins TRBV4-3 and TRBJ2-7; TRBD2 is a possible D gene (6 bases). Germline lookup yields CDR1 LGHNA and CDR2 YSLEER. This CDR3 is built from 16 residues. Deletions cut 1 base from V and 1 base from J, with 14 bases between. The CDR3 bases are TGCGCCAGCAGCCAAGGGCCGGGACTTGGGTCCTACGAGCAGTACTTC. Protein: CASSQGPGLGSYEQYF.

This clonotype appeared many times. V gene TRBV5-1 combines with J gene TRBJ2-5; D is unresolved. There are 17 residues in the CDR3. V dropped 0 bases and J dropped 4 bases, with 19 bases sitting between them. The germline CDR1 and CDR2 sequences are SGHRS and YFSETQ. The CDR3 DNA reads TGCGCCAGCAGCTTGGGGCCTCATGGGCTTTACGGAGAGACCCAGTACTTC. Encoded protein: CASSLGPHGLYGETQYF.

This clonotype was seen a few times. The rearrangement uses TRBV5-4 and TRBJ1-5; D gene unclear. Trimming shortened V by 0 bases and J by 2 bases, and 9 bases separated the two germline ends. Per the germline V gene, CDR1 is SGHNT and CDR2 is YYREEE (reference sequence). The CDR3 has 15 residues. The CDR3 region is CASSLAGPGNQPQHF. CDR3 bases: TGTGCCAGCAGCTTGGCAGGTCCTGGCAATCAGCCCCAGCATTTT.

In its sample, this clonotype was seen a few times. The CDR3 is CASSLAGQRGSYEQYF. The DNA of the CDR3 is TGCGCCAGCAGCTTGGCGGGACAGAGGGGCTCCTACGAGCAGTACTTC. The genes are TRBV5-1 and TRBJ2-7; 7 bases match TRBD1. J was trimmed by 0 bases and V by 0 bases; bases with no gene match: 6. Looked up from germline, CDR1 is SGHRS and CDR2 is YFSETQ. This CDR3 has 16 amino acids.

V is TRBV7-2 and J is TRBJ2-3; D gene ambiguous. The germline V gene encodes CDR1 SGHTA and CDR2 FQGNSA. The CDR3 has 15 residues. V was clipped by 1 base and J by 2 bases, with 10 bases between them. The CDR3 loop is CASSLVGFPTDTQYF. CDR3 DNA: TGTGCCAGCAGCTTAGTTGGGTTCCCCACAGATACGCAGTATTTT.